A selection of T cell receptor beta chains follows, all from one sample in a study of CD8 T cells in Susac syndrome. TCRdb passed the immunoSEQ multiplex PCR reads through MiXCR, listing each CDR3 protein once. Of about 160,000 distinct CDR3 sequences in the sample, around 96% are singletons; the top ten hold 0.1% to 0.15%. Material: CD4+ T cells from PBMCs. These receptors were collected from a human donor with Susac syndrome. Both conserved end residues are part of each CDR3. D genes are given only for firm matches. Not all rows give a size; the values are once, few, many and, for expanded clones, a class.

j_call v_call clone_size d_call cdr3_nt cdr3_aa
TRBJ1-5 TRBV20-1 . . TGCAGTGCTAGACCATCAGACAGCTATAGCAATCAGCCCCAGCATTTT CSARPSDSYSNQPQHF
TRBJ1-1 TRBV29-1 . TRBD1 TGCAGCGTTGGGACAGGGATAACTGAAGCTTTCTTT CSVGTGITEAFF
TRBJ2-5 TRBV20-1 . TRBD2 TGCAGTGCGCAACTAGCGAAACCTTCTGAGACCCAGTACTTC CSAQLAKPSETQYF
TRBJ2-1 TRBV18 . . TGTGCCAGCTCACCACCCAGGGCTCCCTACAATGAGCAGTTCTTC CASSPPRAPYNEQFF
TRBJ2-1 TRBV9 . TRBD1 TGTGCCAGCAGCGTAGGGACAGGTCTTGACAATGAGCAGTTCTTC CASSVGTGLDNEQFF
TRBJ2-3 TRBV10-3 . TRBD2 TGTGCCATCAGTGGGACTAGCGGGAGAACAGATACGCAGTATTTT CAISGTSGRTDTQYF
TRBJ2-2 TRBV11-3 . . TGTGCCAGCAGCTTCCATAGCGGATCGGGGGAGCTGTTTTTT CASSFHSGSGELFF
TRBJ1-1 TRBV11-2 . . TGTGCCAGCAGTCTAGACCCGTCCATGAACACTGAAGCTTTCTTT CASSLDPSMNTEAFF
TRBJ2-3 TRBV5-4 . . TGTGCCAGCAGCTTTAACTTCGGATCCGGGGGCAAAGATACGCAGTATTTT CASSFNFGSGGKDTQYF
TRBJ2-5 TRBV15 . TRBD1 TGTGCCACCAGCAGAGAAGGTGGCCAGGGGGCTGGGGAGACCCAGTACTTC CATSREGGQGAGETQYF
TRBJ1-2 TRBV5-1 . . TGCGCCAGCAGCCTCGCCGGGACGGAGCGGCAGGGAGAAGGCTACACCTTC CASSLAGTERQGEGYTF
TRBJ2-3 TRBV14 . . TGTGCCAGCAGCCAAGTCGCAGGGTCGACAGATACGCAGTATTTT CASSQVAGSTDTQYF
TRBJ2-6 TRBV4-3 . . TGCGCCAGCAGCCAGCGTGAGAGCTCTGGGGCCAACGTCCTGACTTTC CASSQRESSGANVLTF
TRBJ2-6 TRBV12-3/TRBV12-4 . TRBD1 TGTGCCAGCAGTTTCCCAGGGGGCCTCTCTGGGGCCAACGTCCTGACTTTC CASSFPGGLSGANVLTF
TRBJ2-2 TRBV28 . TRBD1 TGTGCCAGCAGCACTCCCCCGGGACAGGCAAACACCGGGGAGCTGTTTTTT CASSTPPGQANTGELFF
TRBJ2-3 TRBV5-4 . . TGTGCCAGCAGCCTCGGGATTCAAGATACGCAGTATTTT CASSLGIQDTQYF
TRBJ1-1 TRBV2 once . TGTGCCAGCACCCAAGAGGGGGGCACTGAAGCTTTCTTT CASTQEGGTEAFF
TRBJ2-1 TRBV20-1 . TRBD2 TGCAGTGCTAGAGAGATACCGGGACTAGCGGGAAAGAATGAGCAGTTCTTC CSAREIPGLAGKNEQFF
TRBJ2-5 TRBV11-3 once TRBD1 TGTGCCAGCAGCTCGGGACAGGGACCGGGTCCACAAGAGACCCAGTACTTC CASSSGQGPGPQETQYF
TRBJ2-2 TRBV14 . . TGTGCCAGCAGTTTGACACCGCGAGGCACCGGGGAGCTGTTTTTT CASSLTPRGTGELFF